This record looks at one T cell receptor (beta chain) sequence and its context. Its antigen is undetermined. The data belong to a study of OX40 agonist ivuxolimab in advanced cancers. Study outcomes and limitations: More expanded clones were found, on average, in CD8+ than in CD4+ T cells.

Germline lookup yields CDR1 MNHNY and CDR2 SVGAGI (reference sequence). The CDR3 spans 14 residues. Trimming took off 0 bases at V and 3 bases at J, with 8 bases between the two ends. Sequenced by immunoSEQ multiplex PCR; TCRdb stores in-frame clones only, minus some. The repertoire holds just under 60,000 clones, with roughly nine tenths as singletons. J is TRBJ1-1 and V is TRBV6-6, with D unclear. The sample here was CD4+ or CD8+ T cells sorted from blood, taken in a trial of the OX40 agonist ivuxolimab. This sequence was found in an adult with an advanced solid tumor such as melanoma, head and neck, liver or kidney cancer. The CDR3 region has the DNA TGTGCCAGCAGTTACTCGAAGAGGGACACTGAAGCTTTCTTT. Translation gives CASSYSKRDTEAFF.